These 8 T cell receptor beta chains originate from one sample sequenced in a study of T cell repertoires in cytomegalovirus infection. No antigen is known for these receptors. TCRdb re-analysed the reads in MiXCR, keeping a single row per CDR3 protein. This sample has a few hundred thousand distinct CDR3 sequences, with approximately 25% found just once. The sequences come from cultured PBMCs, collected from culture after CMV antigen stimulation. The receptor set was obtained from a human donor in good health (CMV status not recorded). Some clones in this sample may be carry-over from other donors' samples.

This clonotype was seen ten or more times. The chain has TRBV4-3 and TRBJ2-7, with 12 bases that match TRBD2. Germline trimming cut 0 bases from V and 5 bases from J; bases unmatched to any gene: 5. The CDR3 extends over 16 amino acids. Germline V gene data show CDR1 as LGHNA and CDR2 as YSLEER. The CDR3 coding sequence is TGCGCCAGCAGCCAAGACCTAGCGGGAGGGACCCACGAGCAGTACTTC. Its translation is CASSQDLAGGTHEQYF.

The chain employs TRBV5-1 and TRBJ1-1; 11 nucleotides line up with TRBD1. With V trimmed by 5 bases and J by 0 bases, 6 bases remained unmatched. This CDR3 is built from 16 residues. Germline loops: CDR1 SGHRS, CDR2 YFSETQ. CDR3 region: CASRSDRGPLNTEAFF. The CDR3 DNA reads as TGCGCCAGCAGATCGGACAGGGGGCCCCTGAACACTGAAGCTTTCTTT.

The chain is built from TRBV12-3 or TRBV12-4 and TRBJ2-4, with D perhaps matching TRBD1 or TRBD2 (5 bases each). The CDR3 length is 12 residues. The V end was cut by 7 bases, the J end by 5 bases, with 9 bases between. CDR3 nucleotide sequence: TGTGCCAGCACCGGGACGCAAAACATTCAGTACTTC. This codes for CASTGTQNIQYF.

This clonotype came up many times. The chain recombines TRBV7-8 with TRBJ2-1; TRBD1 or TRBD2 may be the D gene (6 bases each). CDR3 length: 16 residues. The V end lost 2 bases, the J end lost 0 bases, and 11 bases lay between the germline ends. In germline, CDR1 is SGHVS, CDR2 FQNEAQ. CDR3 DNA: TGTGCCAGCAGCTTAAGGGGGGTGAGCTCCTACAATGAGCAGTTCTTC. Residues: CASSLRGVSSYNEQFF.

Written as DNA, the CDR3 is TGTGCCAGCAGCCCTCCCTTGGGGGGCGAGAGCAATCAGCCCCAGCATTTT. Translating gives CASSPPLGGESNQPQHF. The chain uses TRBV28 and TRBJ1-5; TRBD1 is a possible D gene (6 bases). The V end lost 6 bases, the J end lost 1 base, and 19 bases lay between the germline ends. There are 17 residues in the CDR3. Germline loops: CDR1 MDHEN, CDR2 SYDVKM.

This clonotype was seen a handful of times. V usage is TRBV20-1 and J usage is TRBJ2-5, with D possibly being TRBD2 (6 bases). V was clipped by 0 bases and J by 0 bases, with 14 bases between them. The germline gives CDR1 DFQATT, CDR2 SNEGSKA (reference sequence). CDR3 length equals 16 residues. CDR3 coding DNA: TGCAGTGCTAGAGATCGGGGGACTTTGTACCAAGAGACCCAGTACTTC. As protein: CSARDRGTLYQETQYF.

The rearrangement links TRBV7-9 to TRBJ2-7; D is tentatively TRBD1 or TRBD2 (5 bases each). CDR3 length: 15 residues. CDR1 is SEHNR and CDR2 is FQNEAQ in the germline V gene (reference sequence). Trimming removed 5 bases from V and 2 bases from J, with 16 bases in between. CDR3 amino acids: CASSPGDRSPYEQYF. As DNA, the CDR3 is TGTGCCAGCAGCCCTGGGGACCGATCCCCCTACGAGCAGTACTTC.

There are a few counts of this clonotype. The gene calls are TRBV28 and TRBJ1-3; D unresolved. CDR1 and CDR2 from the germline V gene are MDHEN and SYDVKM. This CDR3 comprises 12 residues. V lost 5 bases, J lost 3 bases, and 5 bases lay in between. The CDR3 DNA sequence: TGTGCCAGCAGTCCACATGGAAACACCATATATTTT. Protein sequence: CASSPHGNTIYF.